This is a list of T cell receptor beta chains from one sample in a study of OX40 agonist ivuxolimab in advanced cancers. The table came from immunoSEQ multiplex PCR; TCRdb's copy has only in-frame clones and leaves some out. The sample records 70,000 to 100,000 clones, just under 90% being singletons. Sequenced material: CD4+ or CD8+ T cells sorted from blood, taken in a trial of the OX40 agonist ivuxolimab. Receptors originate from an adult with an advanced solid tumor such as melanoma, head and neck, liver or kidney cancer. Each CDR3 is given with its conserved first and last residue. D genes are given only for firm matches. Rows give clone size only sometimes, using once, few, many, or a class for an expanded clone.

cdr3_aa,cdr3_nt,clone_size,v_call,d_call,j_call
CASSLAGRETEAFF,TGTGCCAGCAGCTTGGCCGGGCGGGAGACTGAAGCTTTCTTT,.,TRBV5-4,.,TRBJ1-1
CASGGWGDNEQFF,TGTGCCAGCGGCGGGTGGGGGGACAATGAGCAGTTCTTC,few,TRBV11-3,.,TRBJ2-1
CASSFRLVDTQYF,TGTGCCAGCAGTTTCAGGCTAGTTGATACGCAGTATTTT,few,TRBV28,.,TRBJ2-3
CASSGISGEKLFF,TGTGCCAGCAGTGGAATATCTGGTGAAAAACTGTTTTTT,.,TRBV2,.,TRBJ1-4
CASSFSGTSGAKNIQYF,TGTGCCAGCAGTTTTTCCGGGACTAGCGGGGCCAAAAACATTCAGTACTTC,once,TRBV27,TRBD2,TRBJ2-4
CASRIAGAADTQYF,TGTGCCAGCAGGATAGCGGGAGCGGCAGATACGCAGTATTTT,.,TRBV6-1,TRBD2,TRBJ2-3
CASRDGGHNQETQYF,TGTGCCAGCAGGGATGGGGGACACAACCAAGAGACCCAGTACTTC,.,TRBV5-4,.,TRBJ2-5
CASSLVGGPETQYF,TGTGCCAGCAGCTTAGTGGGAGGGCCGGAGACCCAGTACTTC,few,TRBV7-2,TRBD2,TRBJ2-5
CASWGGQVRGYTF,TGTGCCAGCTGGGGGGGACAGGTCAGAGGCTACACCTTC,once,TRBV28,TRBD1,TRBJ1-2
CASSQDKAGAPYEQYF,TGCGCCAGCAGCCAAGATAAGGCGGGAGCCCCCTACGAGCAGTACTTC,.,TRBV4-1,TRBD2,TRBJ2-7
CASTSDRGLLAEQYF,TGTGCCAGCACGTCAGACAGGGGACTACTGGCCGAGCAGTACTTC,.,TRBV27,.,TRBJ2-7
CASSQDRGGELFF,TGCGCCAGCAGCCAAGATAGAGGCGGGGAGCTGTTTTTT,once,TRBV4-1,.,TRBJ2-2
CASSAATGFQETQYF,TGTGCCAGCAGCGCCGCGACAGGGTTCCAAGAGACCCAGTACTTC,.,TRBV11-2,TRBD1,TRBJ2-5
CASSFNGLAYTYEQYF,TGTGCCAGCAGTTTCAATGGACTAGCGTACACCTACGAGCAGTACTTC,.,TRBV27,TRBD2,TRBJ2-7
CASSLVPGATNEKLFF,TGCGCCAGCAGCTTGGTGCCGGGCGCAACTAATGAAAAACTGTTTTTT,.,TRBV5-1,.,TRBJ1-4
CASSTGAAFF,TGTGCCAGCAGTACAGGGGCCGCTTTCTTT,.,TRBV28,TRBD1,TRBJ1-1
CASGGRLNYGYTF,TGTGCCAGCGGCGGACGTCTGAACTATGGCTACACCTTC,.,TRBV11-3,.,TRBJ1-2
CASSSDRENLYEQYF,TGTGCCAGCTCCTCGGACAGAGAGAACCTCTACGAGCAGTACTTC,once,TRBV18,.,TRBJ2-7
CASRPISPRSPGEQYF,TGTGCCAGCAGACCAATTTCACCACGTTCGCCGGGCGAGCAGTACTTC,.,TRBV2,.,TRBJ2-7
CASNPGFSGANVLTF,TGTGCCAGCAATCCGGGATTCTCTGGGGCCAACGTCCTGACTTTC,.,TRBV2,.,TRBJ2-6
CASRLHRVPYSNQPQHF,TGTGCCAGCAGGTTACATAGGGTTCCCTATAGCAATCAGCCCCAGCATTTT,.,TRBV28,.,TRBJ1-5
CASSLERLNTEAFF,TGTGCCAGCAGCTTAGAGAGGCTGAACACTGAAGCTTTCTTT,.,TRBV11-2,.,TRBJ1-1
CASSQSTIIRTGLKGYTF,TGCGCCAGCAGTCAATCGACCATAATCCGGACAGGGTTGAAGGGCTACACCTTC,.,TRBV23-1,TRBD1,TRBJ1-2
CASSLVRDKGDTQYF,TGTGCCAGCAGTTTAGTCAGGGATAAGGGAGATACGCAGTATTTT,.,TRBV27,.,TRBJ2-3
CASRSGLTREKLFF,TGTGCCAGCAGAAGCGGACTTACAAGAGAAAAACTGTTTTTT,.,TRBV27,.,TRBJ1-4
CASYPQGSGRVHEQYF,TGTGCCAGCTACCCCCAGGGGAGCGGGAGGGTCCACGAGCAGTACTTC,.,TRBV27,TRBD2,TRBJ2-7
CASSSREGREQYF,TGTGCCAGCAGTTCCCGGGAGGGCCGCGAGCAGTACTTC,.,TRBV5-4,TRBD2,TRBJ2-7
CASSDSASGAQDTQYF,TGTGCCAGCAGTGACTCGGCAAGCGGTGCACAAGATACGCAGTATTTT,.,TRBV6-4,.,TRBJ2-3
CASSAYYNEQFF,TGTGCCAGCAGTGCCTACTACAATGAGCAGTTCTTC,.,TRBV6-1,.,TRBJ2-1
CASWTGSQETQYF,TGTGCCAGTTGGACAGGGTCGCAAGAGACCCAGTACTTC,.,TRBV2,TRBD1,TRBJ2-5
CASTQLAESYEQYF,TGTGCCAGCACCCAACTAGCGGAATCCTACGAGCAGTACTTC,.,TRBV21-1,.,TRBJ2-7
CASSKTSGSVDTQYF,TGCGCCAGCAGCAAGACTAGCGGGAGTGTGGATACGCAGTATTTT,.,TRBV5-1,TRBD2,TRBJ2-3
CASSLTGDRGTGNTIYF,TGTGCCAGCAGCTTGACCGGGGACAGGGGAACTGGAAACACCATATATTTT,.,TRBV5-4,TRBD1,TRBJ1-3
CASSSRTSISYEQYF,TGCGCCAGCAGCTCAAGGACTAGCATCTCCTACGAGCAGTACTTC,.,TRBV5-1,TRBD2,TRBJ2-7
CASSFRGAISTDTQYF,TGTGCCAGCAGCTTTCGGGGGGCGATTAGCACAGATACGCAGTATTTT,.,TRBV11-2,.,TRBJ2-3
CASSLSDISYEQYF,TGTGCCAGCAGCTTGTCGGACATTTCCTACGAGCAGTACTTC,few,TRBV5-6,.,TRBJ2-7
CASSLGQGDEQYF,TGCGCCAGCAGCTTGGGACAGGGGGATGAGCAGTACTTC,.,TRBV5-1,TRBD1,TRBJ2-7
CASSLGGGAHEQYF,TGTGCCAGCAGTTTAGGCGGAGGAGCCCACGAGCAGTACTTC,.,TRBV28,.,TRBJ2-7
CASSGPGQGNSPLHF,TGCGCCAGCAGCGGGCCGGGACAGGGTAATTCACCCCTCCACTTT,.,TRBV5-1,TRBD1,TRBJ1-6
CASSRDRGEKLFF,TGTGCCAGCAGCCGGGACAGGGGTGAAAAACTGTTTTTT,once,TRBV11-3,TRBD1,TRBJ1-4
CASSMASGSSYEQYF,TGTGCCAGTAGTATGGCTAGCGGGTCTTCCTACGAGCAGTACTTC,.,TRBV19,TRBD2,TRBJ2-7
CASSYSPTRNAEQYF,TGTGCCAGCAGTTACTCACCGACAAGGAACGCCGAGCAGTACTTC,.,TRBV6-5,.,TRBJ2-7
CASSHPTGGNTEAFF,TGCGCCAGCAGCCACCCCACAGGGGGGAACACTGAAGCTTTCTTT,.,TRBV4-1,TRBD1,TRBJ1-1
CASRLAEGFNEQFF,TGTGCCAGCAGACTAGCGGAGGGTTTCAATGAGCAGTTCTTC,.,TRBV28,TRBD2,TRBJ2-1
CASSFVGGRYGYTF,TGTGCCAGCAGTTTCGTTGGGGGCAGGTATGGCTACACCTTC,.,TRBV7-4,.,TRBJ1-2
CASSYGEETQYF,TGTGCCAGCAGTTATGGGGAAGAGACCCAGTACTTC,.,TRBV6-6,.,TRBJ2-5
CASSSERVPYNEQFF,TGTGCCAGCAGTTCGGAGCGGGTCCCCTACAATGAGCAGTTCTTC,.,TRBV6-5,.,TRBJ2-1
CAPRGCRTEAFF,TGTGCCCCCAGGGGTTGTCGCACTGAAGCTTTCTTT,.,TRBV30,.,TRBJ1-1
CASSIGGDIGDLNYGYTF,TGTGCCAGTAGTATAGGGGGGGACATTGGGGACCTCAACTATGGCTACACCTTC,.,TRBV19,.,TRBJ1-2
CASSLGTSGFTDTQYF,TGTGCCAGCAGCTTAGGGACTAGCGGGTTCACAGATACGCAGTATTTT,.,TRBV13,TRBD2,TRBJ2-3
CASSPRTENYGYTF,TGTGCCAGCAGCCCTCGCACGGAAAACTATGGCTACACCTTC,.,TRBV7-9,.,TRBJ1-2
CASSPINRGRTDTQYF,TGTGCCAGCTCACCGATTAACAGGGGGCGCACAGATACGCAGTATTTT,.,TRBV18,TRBD1,TRBJ2-3
CASSPIQGGTGELFF,TGTGCCAGCAGCCCAATACAGGGAGGGACCGGGGAGCTGTTTTTT,.,TRBV7-3,.,TRBJ2-2
CASSLELEQYF,TGTGCCAGCAGCTTAGAACTCGAGCAGTACTTC,.,TRBV7-2,.,TRBJ2-7
CASSQGASNTEAFF,TGTGCCAGCAGCCAGGGGGCCTCGAACACTGAAGCTTTCTTT,.,TRBV4-2,.,TRBJ1-1